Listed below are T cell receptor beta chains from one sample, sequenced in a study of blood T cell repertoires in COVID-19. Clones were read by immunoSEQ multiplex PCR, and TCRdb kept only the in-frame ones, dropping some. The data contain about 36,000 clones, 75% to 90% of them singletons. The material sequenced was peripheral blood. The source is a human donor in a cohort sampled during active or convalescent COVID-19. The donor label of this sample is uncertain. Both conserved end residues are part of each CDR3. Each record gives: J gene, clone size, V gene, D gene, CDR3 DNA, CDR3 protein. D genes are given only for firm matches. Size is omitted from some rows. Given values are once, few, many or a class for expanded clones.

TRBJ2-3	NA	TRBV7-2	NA	TGTGCCAGCAGCTTCGGTCTTGCAGATACGCAGTATTTT	CASSFGLADTQYF
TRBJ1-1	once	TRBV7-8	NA	TGTGCCAGCAGCTTCAGGGAGGTTGACACTGAAGCTTTCTTT	CASSFREVDTEAFF
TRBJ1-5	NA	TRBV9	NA	TGTGCCAGCAGCGTAGGGCAGGGCTGGGAGCCCCAGCATTTT	CASSVGQGWEPQHF
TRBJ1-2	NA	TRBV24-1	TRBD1	TGTGCCACCAGTGATCCTATCTCCGACAGGGCTGGGGGCTACACCTTC	CATSDPISDRAGGYTF
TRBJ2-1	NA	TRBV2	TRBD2	TGTGCCAGCACGTGGCGGGAGGGCAATGAGCAGTTCTTC	CASTWREGNEQFF
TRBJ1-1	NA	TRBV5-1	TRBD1	TGCGCCAGCAGCTTGGAAGGGGGCGAGGGGAACACTGAAGCTTTCTTT	CASSLEGGEGNTEAFF
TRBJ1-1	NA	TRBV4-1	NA	TGCGCCAGCAGCCAAGATCGCGAGGGAATTGAAGCTTTCTTT	CASSQDREGIEAFF
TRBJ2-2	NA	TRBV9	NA	TGTGCCAGCAGCGTAGTCGGGAGAGGTACCACCGGGGAGCTGTTTTTT	CASSVVGRGTTGELFF
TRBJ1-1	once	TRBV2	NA	TGTGCCAGCGAGTTGGAGAGGGCTAACACTGAAGCTTTCTTT	CASELERANTEAFF
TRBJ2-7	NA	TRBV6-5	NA	TGTGCCAGCACCCGGAGGGGAAGCTACGAGCAGTACTTC	CASTRRGSYEQYF
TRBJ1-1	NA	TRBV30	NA	TGTGCCTGGACCGCGGGGACCCAGGGCACTGAAGCTTTCTTT	CAWTAGTQGTEAFF
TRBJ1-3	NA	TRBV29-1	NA	TGCAGCGTTGTGAGGGACACCATATATTTT	CSVVRDTIYF
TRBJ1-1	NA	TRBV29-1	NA	TGCAGCTCCTCCGAGGGGAACACTGAAGCTTTCTTT	CSSSEGNTEAFF
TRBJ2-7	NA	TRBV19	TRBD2	TGTGCCAGTAGAAGGGGACTAGGGGACTACGAGCAGTACTTC	CASRRGLGDYEQYF
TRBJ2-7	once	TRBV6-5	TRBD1	TGTGCCAGCAGGCCAAGACAGGGGGAATCCTACGAGCAGTACTTC	CASRPRQGESYEQYF
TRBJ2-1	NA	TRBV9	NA	TGTGCCAGCAGCGTAGGGGGCTCCCTTTACAATGAGCAGTTCTTC	CASSVGGSLYNEQFF
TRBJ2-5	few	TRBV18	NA	TGTGCCAGCTCACTAACAGGAGACCAAGAGACCCAGTACTTC	CASSLTGDQETQYF
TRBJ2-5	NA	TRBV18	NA	TGTGCCAGCTCACCTACGGGGGATCACCCATACTTC	CASSPTGDHPYF